Sequencing of this TCR beta chain was carried out in a study of T cells in Graves' hyperthyroidism and ophthalmopathy. To note about this clonotype: The antigen is unknown.

Amplification yielded TCR beta CDR3 regions, with RNA transcripts as the source. Carried out on the TCR CDR3, a first-round RT-PCR used the HTBI primer set. From the multiplex PCR reads, TCRdb called clonotypes with MiXCR, one entry per CDR3 protein. The sample lists hundreds of thousands of distinct CDR3 sequences; under 25% were seen once. Study findings and constraints: The model anticipated ophthalmopathy a median around six months pre-onset. Blood shared most expanded thyroid clonotypes above 0.001. Separation of ophthalmopathy from stable hyperthyroidism was achieved by a 13 V-J model.

Ophthalmopathy patients all had a Clinical Activity Score of at least 3, a NOSPECS grade of at least 4 and disease under 3 months old. The source is a woman in her seventies with Graves' ophthalmopathy. The source material was blood.

The CDR3 coding sequence is TGCGCCAGCAGCTTAGACAGAAGCGCCGGGGAGCTGTTTTTT. Encoded protein: CASSLDRSAGELFF. J is TRBJ2-2 and V is TRBV5-1; maybe TRBD1 (5 bases). This CDR3 contains 14 residues. The germline gives CDR1 SGHRS, CDR2 YFSETQ. Trimming left V 2 bases short and J 6 bases short, with 11 bases between.